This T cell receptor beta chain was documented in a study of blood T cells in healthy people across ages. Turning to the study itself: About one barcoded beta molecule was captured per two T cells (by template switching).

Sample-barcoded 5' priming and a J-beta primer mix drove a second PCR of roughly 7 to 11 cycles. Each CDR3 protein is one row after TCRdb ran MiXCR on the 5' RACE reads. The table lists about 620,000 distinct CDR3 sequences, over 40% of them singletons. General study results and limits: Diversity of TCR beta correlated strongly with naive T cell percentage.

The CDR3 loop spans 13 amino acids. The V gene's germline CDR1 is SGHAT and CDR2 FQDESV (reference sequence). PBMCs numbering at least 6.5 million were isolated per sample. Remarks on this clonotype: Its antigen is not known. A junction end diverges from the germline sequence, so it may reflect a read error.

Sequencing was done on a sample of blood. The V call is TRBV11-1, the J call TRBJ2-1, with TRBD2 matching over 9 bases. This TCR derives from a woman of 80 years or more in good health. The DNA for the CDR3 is TGTGCCAGCAGCCTAGCGGGAAGCTATGAGCAGTTCTTC. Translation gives CASSLAGSYEQFF.